This TCR beta chain stems from a study of persistence of HIV-infected CD4 T cells (dated by TCRdb to 2018 to 2020). For context, the study as a whole: The study isolated CMV- and HIV-1 Gag-responding CD4+ T cells from ART-treated individuals to examine antigen-driven clonal expansion of HIV-1-infected cells. Suppressive ART had been received by participants for a median of 8 years. Peripheral blood samples of up to about 180 mL were taken at multiple time points, with the exception of a couple of participants who underwent leukapheresis at a single time point. TCRbeta sequencing assessed the clonality of all cells in each sorted population, while proviral sequencing assessed the clonality of infected cells. In the cross-participant TCR cluster analysis, roughly 8 participants were included for CMV and over five participants were included for Gag.

TCRbeta repertoires were sequenced from genomic DNA with the immunoSEQ hsTCRB assay version 4 in survey mode. Genomic DNA was diluted to about 10 ng/uL, using up to roughly 1 ug per sample for TCRbeta sequencing. Under the source paper's analysis protocol: Analysis of the TCRbeta data was done in ImmunoSeq Analyzer 3.0, and diversity was computed on productive nucleotide rearrangements. Using the Immunarch R package, the improved Chao index served to estimate lower-bound TCR diversity and the Gini coefficient served to estimate clonality. Nucleotide rearrangements that differed but encoded the same CDR3beta amino acid sequence were counted as separate clonotypes. TCRbeta sequences significantly enriched in antigen-responding cells relative to anti-CD3/anti-CD28-activated cells were identified by differential abundance analysis. GLIPH2 clustered TCRs by predicted peptide-MHC specificity, both within individual participants and across merged participant data sets. TCRdb carries this immuneACCESS record with in-frame sequences only. Its versions omit some clonotypes, under half of them owing to an unresolved V gene in the studies checked, with the rest unexplained. That table furnishes V, J and clone size, whereas the DNA furnished D and trimming. Recorded for this sample are roughly 41,000 clones; about 85% of them occurred a single time. The top ten clonotypes cover roughly 1.5% of the sample.

A note on this clone: There is no known antigen for this receptor. No quality values exist for individual bases; no much larger clone is one base distant.

The treatment or condition tag for this specimen amounts to: suppressive antiretroviral therapy. Cells were stimulated with lysates of CMV-infected fibroblasts at 9 to 10 ug/mL. Nonresponding CD40L-negative CD69-negative CD45RO-high memory CD4+ T cells were sorted as memory populations depleted of antigen-responding cells. Participants were HIV-1-infected adults who started suppressive ART during chronic infection. For at least 4 years, participants had undetectable plasma HIV-1 RNA, below 50 copies/mL. To be included, a participant needed positive CMV serology and a CD4+ T cell count above 400 cells/uL. Before stimulation, PBMCs were isolated using density centrifugation and depleted of CD8+ T cells. For approximately 19 hours, the CD8-depleted PBMCs were stimulated with anti-CD28/CD49d costimulation, a CD40-blocking antibody, and enfuvirtide to prevent new infections. Cell sorting was performed on a Beckman Coulter MoFlo Legacy or XDP sorter, and dead cells were excluded with propidium iodide. For samples with more than one million cells, genomic DNA was extracted with the QIAamp DNA Mini Kit, and for all other samples the Quick-DNA Microprep Kit was used.

Paper-wide results and their limitations: Within the same sorted populations, how oligoclonal the TCRs were correlated with how oligoclonal the proviruses were. Bulk TCR analyses could not be limited to the rare CMV-responding cells that actually contained HIV-1 proviruses. TCRbeta richness in CMV- and Gag-responding cells was significantly lower than in anti-CD3/anti-CD28-responding cells; CMV-responding cells had higher oligoclonality than CD3/CD28-stimulated and Gag-responding cells. Enrichment of degenerate expanded CDR3beta sequences was found in antigen-responding cells, suggesting convergent selection of CD4+ responses to CMV and Gag. Few individuals were included in the study, and only a limited range of antigens was tested.

The CDR3 runs 11 amino acids, cysteine and phenylalanine included. CDR3 DNA is the only sequence kept; it has 33 bases, read in frame from the first base. The V end loses 4 bases and the J end loses 9 bases, and a stretch of 7 bases separates them. Taken from the germline V gene, the CDR1 and CDR2 loops are MDHEN and SYDVKM. This specimen was CD4+ T cells sorted from PBMCs after roughly 19-hour stimulation, taken from a patient who received antiretroviral therapy. In light of the paper, this sample's cell subset or site label describes: CD40L-CD69- CD45RO-high memory CD4 T cells not responding to CMV lysate. This chain is built from TRBV28 and TRBJ2-1; the D gene assignment is perhaps TRBD1 or TRBD2, with each matching 5 bases. The sequence was collected from an adult man with HIV who was CMV-seropositive. At the DNA level, the sequence is TGTGCCAGCAGTTGGGGACGTGAGCAGTTCTTC. It translates to CASSWGREQFF.